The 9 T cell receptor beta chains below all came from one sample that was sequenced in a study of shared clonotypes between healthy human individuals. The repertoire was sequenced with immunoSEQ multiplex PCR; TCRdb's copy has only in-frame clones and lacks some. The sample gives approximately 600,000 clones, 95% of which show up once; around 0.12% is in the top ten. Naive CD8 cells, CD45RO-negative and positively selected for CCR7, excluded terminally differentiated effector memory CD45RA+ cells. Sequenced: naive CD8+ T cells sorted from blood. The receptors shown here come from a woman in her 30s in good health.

The CDR3 sequence is CASSQGTPYSYLSETQYF. The CDR3 bases are TGTGCCAGCAGCCAAGGGACGCCCTATAGCTACCTTTCGGAGACCCAGTACTTC. V is TRBV2 and J is TRBJ2-5; D tentatively fits TRBD1 or TRBD2 (5 bases each). CDR1 is SNHLY, CDR2 FYNNEI, per germline. The CDR3 length is 18 residues. Trimming stripped 6 bases from V and 5 bases from J, with 28 bases between.

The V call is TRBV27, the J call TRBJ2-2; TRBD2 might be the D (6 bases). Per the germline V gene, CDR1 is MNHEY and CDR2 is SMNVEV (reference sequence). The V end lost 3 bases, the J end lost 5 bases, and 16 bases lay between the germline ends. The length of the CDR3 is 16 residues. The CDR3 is CASSLQLAMGTGELFF. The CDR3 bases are TGTGCCAGCAGTTTGCAACTAGCCATGGGGACCGGGGAGCTGTTTTTT.

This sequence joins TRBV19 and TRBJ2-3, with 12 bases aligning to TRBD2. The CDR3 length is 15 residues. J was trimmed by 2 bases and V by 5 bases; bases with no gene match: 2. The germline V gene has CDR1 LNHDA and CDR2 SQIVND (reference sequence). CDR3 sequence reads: CASSLAGGPTDTQYF. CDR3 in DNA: TGTGCCAGTAGTCTAGCGGGAGGGCCCACAGATACGCAGTATTTT.

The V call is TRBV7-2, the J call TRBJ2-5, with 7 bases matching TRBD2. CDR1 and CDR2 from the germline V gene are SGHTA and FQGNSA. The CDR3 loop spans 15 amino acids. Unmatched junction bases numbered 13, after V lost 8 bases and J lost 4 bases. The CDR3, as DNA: TGTGCCAGCGTCCCCACCGTAGGGAGGGGAGAGACCCAGTACTTC. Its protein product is CASVPTVGRGETQYF.

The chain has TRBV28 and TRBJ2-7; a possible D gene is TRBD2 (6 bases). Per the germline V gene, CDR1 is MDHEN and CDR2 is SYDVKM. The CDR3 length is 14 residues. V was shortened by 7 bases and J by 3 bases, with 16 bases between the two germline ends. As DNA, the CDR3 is TGTGCCAGCAATGTCGGTAGCGGCCGCTACGAGCAGTACTTC. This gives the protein CASNVGSGRYEQYF.

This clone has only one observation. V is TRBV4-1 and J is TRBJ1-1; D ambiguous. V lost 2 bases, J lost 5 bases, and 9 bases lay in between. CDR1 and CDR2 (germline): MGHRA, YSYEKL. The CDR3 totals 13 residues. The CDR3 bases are TGCGCCAGCAGCCAATCGACACGGACTGAAGCTTTCTTT. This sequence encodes CASSQSTRTEAFF.

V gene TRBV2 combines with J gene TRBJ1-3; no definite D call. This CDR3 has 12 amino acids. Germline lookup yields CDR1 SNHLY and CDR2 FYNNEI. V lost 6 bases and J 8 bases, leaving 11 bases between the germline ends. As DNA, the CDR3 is TGTGCCAGCAGAGCAACAAGGGACACCATATATTTT. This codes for CASRATRDTIYF.

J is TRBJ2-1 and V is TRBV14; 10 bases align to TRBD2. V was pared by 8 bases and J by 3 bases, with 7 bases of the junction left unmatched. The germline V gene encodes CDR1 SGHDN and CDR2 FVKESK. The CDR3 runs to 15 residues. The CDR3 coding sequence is TGTGCCAGCGCCGAGAGGACTAGCGGCTACAATGAGCAGTTCTTC. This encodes CASAERTSGYNEQFF.

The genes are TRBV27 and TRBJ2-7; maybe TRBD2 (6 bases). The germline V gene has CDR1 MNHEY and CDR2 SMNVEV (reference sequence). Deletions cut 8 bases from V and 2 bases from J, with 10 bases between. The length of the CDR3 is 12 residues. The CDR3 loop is CASGGTAYEQYF. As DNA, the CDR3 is TGTGCCAGCGGAGGGACTGCCTACGAGCAGTACTTC.